This entry describes one T cell receptor beta chain. This record belongs to a study of T cell changes during pregnancy in multiple sclerosis. Only in-frame clones appear in the TCRdb table, and some are missing; sequencing was by immunoSEQ multiplex PCR. This sample has over 20,000 clones; 80% to 90% occur once, and the top ten carry under 1.4%. The TCR originated in a female donor in good health, enrolled as a control in a pregnancy study. The sample in question was CD4+ T cells from peripheral blood mononuclear cells, obtained in the first trimester of pregnancy.

CDR3: CASSEGQVGGAFF. CDR3 nucleotides: TGTGCCAGCAGCGAGGGACAGGTGGGGGGAGCTTTCTTT. This chain uses TRBV9 with TRBJ1-1, with TRBD1 matching 8 bases. This CDR3 is 13 amino acids long. Germline-derived CDR1 and CDR2 are SGDLS and YYNGEE. The V and J ends lost 3 bases and 10 bases, in that order; junction bases with no gene match: 8.